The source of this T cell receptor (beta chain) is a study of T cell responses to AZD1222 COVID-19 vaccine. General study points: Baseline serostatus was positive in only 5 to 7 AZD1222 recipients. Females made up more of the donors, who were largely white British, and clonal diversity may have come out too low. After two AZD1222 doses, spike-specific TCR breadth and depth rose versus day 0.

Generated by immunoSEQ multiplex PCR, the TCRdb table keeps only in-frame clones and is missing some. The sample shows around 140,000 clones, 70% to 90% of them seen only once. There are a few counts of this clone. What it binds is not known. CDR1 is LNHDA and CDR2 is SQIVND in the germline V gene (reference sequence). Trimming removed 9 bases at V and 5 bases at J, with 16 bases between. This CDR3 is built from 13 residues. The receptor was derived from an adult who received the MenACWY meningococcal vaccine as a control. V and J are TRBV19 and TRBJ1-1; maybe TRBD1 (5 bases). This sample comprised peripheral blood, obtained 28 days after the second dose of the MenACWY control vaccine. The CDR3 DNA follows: TGTGCCAGCCTCCACTGGGGCCGTACTGAAGCTTTCTTT. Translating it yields CASLHWGRTEAFF.